Listed below are T cell receptor beta chains from one sample, sequenced in a study of blood T cell repertoires in COVID-19. Generated by immunoSEQ multiplex PCR, the TCRdb table keeps only in-frame clones and is missing some. The sample records 390,000 or so clones, 90% being singletons. Sequenced sample: peripheral blood. The receptors derive from a man aged 18-30 years with active or convalescent COVID-19. Both conserved end residues are part of each CDR3. D genes are given only for firm matches. Rows may omit the clone size; those that give it use once, few, many or a size class.

abundance: .; v_gene: TRBV3-1/TRBV3-2; j_gene: TRBJ2-5; d_gene: .; CDR3nt: TGTGCCAGCAATTTCATTGCCGTCAGAAATCAAGAGACCCAGTACTTC; CDR3aa: CASNFIAVRNQETQYF
abundance: .; v_gene: TRBV6-6; j_gene: TRBJ1-2; d_gene: .; CDR3nt: TGTGCCAGCAGTTCCCCCCCCGAGGCCAAGTCCTACACCTTC; CDR3aa: CASSSPPEAKSYTF
abundance: once; v_gene: TRBV4-1; j_gene: TRBJ1-3; d_gene: TRBD1; CDR3nt: TGCGCCAGCAGTGGCGGGGACAGGCTTGAATCTGGAAACACCATATATTTT; CDR3aa: CASSGGDRLESGNTIYF
abundance: .; v_gene: TRBV11-1; j_gene: TRBJ1-1; d_gene: .; CDR3nt: TGTGCCAGCAGCTTACAGGGATTGGGTAACACTGAAGCTTTCTTT; CDR3aa: CASSLQGLGNTEAFF
abundance: .; v_gene: TRBV7-9; j_gene: TRBJ1-1; d_gene: .; CDR3nt: TGTGCCAGCAGCTTGCTGGGACAAGTAGACACTGAAGCTTTCTTT; CDR3aa: CASSLLGQVDTEAFF
abundance: .; v_gene: TRBV5-5; j_gene: TRBJ1-6; d_gene: .; CDR3nt: TGTGCCAGCAGCCCAGGAGGGGTCGAATCACCCCTCCACTTT; CDR3aa: CASSPGGVESPLHF
abundance: .; v_gene: TRBV6-2/TRBV6-3; j_gene: TRBJ1-1; d_gene: .; CDR3nt: TGTGCCAGCAGTTACGGCGGCTGGACTGAAGCTTTCTTT; CDR3aa: CASSYGGWTEAFF
abundance: .; v_gene: TRBV11-2; j_gene: TRBJ1-6; d_gene: .; CDR3nt: TGTGCCAGCAGCCCCCCCCGGGGGAGCTCCTATAATTCACCCCTCCACTTT; CDR3aa: CASSPPRGSSYNSPLHF
abundance: .; v_gene: TRBV6-4; j_gene: TRBJ2-2; d_gene: TRBD2; CDR3nt: TGTGCCAGCAAAGCGGGACCGAACACCGGGGAGCTGTTTTTT; CDR3aa: CASKAGPNTGELFF
abundance: .; v_gene: TRBV6-5; j_gene: TRBJ2-7; d_gene: .; CDR3nt: TGTGCCAGCAGTTACCCCCTTAGTACAGGCATCTACGAGCAGTACTTC; CDR3aa: CASSYPLSTGIYEQYF
abundance: .; v_gene: TRBV7-2; j_gene: TRBJ1-4; d_gene: .; CDR3nt: TGTGCCAGCAGCCCAAGGGGGAGAACTAATGAAAAACTGTTTTTT; CDR3aa: CASSPRGRTNEKLFF
abundance: .; v_gene: TRBV28; j_gene: TRBJ2-7; d_gene: TRBD1; CDR3nt: TGTGCCAGCAGGTCTGGGACAGGATTTGCCGAGCAGTACTTC; CDR3aa: CASRSGTGFAEQYF
abundance: .; v_gene: TRBV7-8; j_gene: TRBJ1-3; d_gene: .; CDR3nt: TGTGCCAGCAGCTTAATGACCAGGGGTTTCGGAAACACCATATATTTT; CDR3aa: CASSLMTRGFGNTIYF
abundance: .; v_gene: TRBV28; j_gene: TRBJ1-1; d_gene: .; CDR3nt: TGTGCCAGCAGCCTTGGTTACAGCCGCATGAACACTGAAGCTTTCTTT; CDR3aa: CASSLGYSRMNTEAFF
abundance: once; v_gene: TRBV4-3; j_gene: TRBJ1-2; d_gene: .; CDR3nt: TGCGCCAGCAGCCATGCTAGTGCGTCCTATGGCTACACCTTC; CDR3aa: CASSHASASYGYTF
abundance: .; v_gene: TRBV28; j_gene: TRBJ1-5; d_gene: .; CDR3nt: TGTGCCAGCAGAAACAGGGTGGTTCAGCCCCAGCATTTT; CDR3aa: CASRNRVVQPQHF
abundance: .; v_gene: TRBV5-5; j_gene: TRBJ1-2; d_gene: TRBD1; CDR3nt: TGTGCCAGCAGCCCACAGGGGGCAAACTATGGCTACACCTTC; CDR3aa: CASSPQGANYGYTF
abundance: .; v_gene: TRBV18; j_gene: TRBJ1-6; d_gene: .; CDR3nt: TGTGCCAGCTCACCCCTTCCAGACAGATATAATTCACCCCTCCACTTT; CDR3aa: CASSPLPDRYNSPLHF
abundance: once; v_gene: TRBV24-1; j_gene: TRBJ2-3; d_gene: .; CDR3nt: TGTGCCACCAGTCCAGGGCAACCAGATACGCAGTATTTT; CDR3aa: CATSPGQPDTQYF
abundance: .; v_gene: TRBV11-1; j_gene: TRBJ1-2; d_gene: TRBD1; CDR3nt: TGTGCCAGCAGCCAACAGGGGGATGGCTACACCTTC; CDR3aa: CASSQQGDGYTF
abundance: .; v_gene: TRBV5-5; j_gene: TRBJ1-2; d_gene: TRBD1; CDR3nt: TGTGCCAGCAGCGTTGACAGGGGTGCTAACTATGGCTACACCTTC; CDR3aa: CASSVDRGANYGYTF
abundance: .; v_gene: TRBV9; j_gene: TRBJ2-7; d_gene: .; CDR3nt: TGTGCCAGCAGCGGATCCGGAGCGGCAGGATTCTACGAGCAGTACTTC; CDR3aa: CASSGSGAAGFYEQYF
abundance: .; v_gene: TRBV15; j_gene: TRBJ1-2; d_gene: .; CDR3nt: TGTGCCACCAGCGGGATGGACATTAACTATGGCTACACCTTC; CDR3aa: CATSGMDINYGYTF
abundance: .; v_gene: TRBV4-3; j_gene: TRBJ2-5; d_gene: .; CDR3nt: TGCGCCAGCAGCCAAGATACGGGCCAAGAGACCCAGTACTTC; CDR3aa: CASSQDTGQETQYF
abundance: .; v_gene: TRBV28; j_gene: TRBJ1-4; d_gene: .; CDR3nt: TGTGCCAGCAGCCCAGCGGTTGTTGAAAAACTGTTTTTT; CDR3aa: CASSPAVVEKLFF
abundance: many; v_gene: TRBV6-2/TRBV6-3; j_gene: TRBJ2-3; d_gene: .; CDR3nt: TGTGCCAGCAGTTACTCGCTAGCGACAGATACGCAGTATTTT; CDR3aa: CASSYSLATDTQYF
abundance: .; v_gene: TRBV11-2; j_gene: TRBJ2-3; d_gene: TRBD1; CDR3nt: TGTGCCAGCAGCTTTAATCCCCCAGCGACAGGGAGCACAGATACGCAGTATTTT; CDR3aa: CASSFNPPATGSTDTQYF
abundance: .; v_gene: TRBV6-5; j_gene: TRBJ2-7; d_gene: TRBD1; CDR3nt: TGTGCCAGCAGTTCCGACAGGGGGCAAGACGAGCAGTACTTC; CDR3aa: CASSSDRGQDEQYF
abundance: .; v_gene: TRBV4-1; j_gene: TRBJ1-6; d_gene: TRBD1; CDR3nt: TGCGCCAGCAGCCAAGATCAGGGGGGTGATTCACCCCTCCACTTT; CDR3aa: CASSQDQGGDSPLHF
abundance: .; v_gene: TRBV19; j_gene: TRBJ2-7; d_gene: TRBD1; CDR3nt: TGTGCCAGTAGTCTCGGGACAGGGGGCTACGAGCAGTACTTC; CDR3aa: CASSLGTGGYEQYF
abundance: .; v_gene: TRBV24-1; j_gene: TRBJ1-4; d_gene: .; CDR3nt: TGTGCCACCGGTAGCTCAACTAATGAAAAACTGTTTTTT; CDR3aa: CATGSSTNEKLFF
abundance: .; v_gene: TRBV6-1; j_gene: TRBJ2-5; d_gene: .; CDR3nt: TGTGCCAGCAGTGAAACGGAGGTTGGCCTACAAGAGACCCAGTACTTC; CDR3aa: CASSETEVGLQETQYF
abundance: .; v_gene: TRBV5-6; j_gene: TRBJ1-6; d_gene: TRBD1; CDR3nt: TGTGCCAGCAGCTTGGGACAGGGTTCACCCCTCCACTTT; CDR3aa: CASSLGQGSPLHF
abundance: .; v_gene: TRBV6-1; j_gene: TRBJ2-4; d_gene: .; CDR3nt: TGTGCCAGCAGTGACACAATAGCCAAAAACATTCAGTACTTC; CDR3aa: CASSDTIAKNIQYF
abundance: .; v_gene: TRBV10-1; j_gene: TRBJ2-1; d_gene: TRBD2; CDR3nt: TGCGCCAGCCCAAGCGGGGGGCACTCCTACAATGAGCAGTTCTTC; CDR3aa: CASPSGGHSYNEQFF
abundance: .; v_gene: TRBV2; j_gene: TRBJ1-2; d_gene: TRBD1; CDR3nt: TGTGCCAGCAGTCGGGACAGAGGGAACTATGGCTACACCTTC; CDR3aa: CASSRDRGNYGYTF
abundance: .; v_gene: TRBV5-8; j_gene: TRBJ1-1; d_gene: .; CDR3nt: TGTGCCAGCAGTCCACAGGGAGGGACTGAAGCTTTCTTT; CDR3aa: CASSPQGGTEAFF
abundance: .; v_gene: TRBV6-5; j_gene: TRBJ1-2; d_gene: .; CDR3nt: TGTGCCAGCGGGACATATGGCTACACCTTC; CDR3aa: CASGTYGYTF
abundance: many; v_gene: TRBV4-1; j_gene: TRBJ1-2; d_gene: .; CDR3nt: TGCGCCAGCAGCCAAGGGCAGGGGCTCAGGGGCTACACCTTC; CDR3aa: CASSQGQGLRGYTF
abundance: .; v_gene: TRBV9; j_gene: TRBJ2-5; d_gene: .; CDR3nt: TGTGCCAGCAGCCTCGGTGTCGGAGAGACCCAGTACTTC; CDR3aa: CASSLGVGETQYF
abundance: .; v_gene: TRBV3-1/TRBV3-2; j_gene: TRBJ1-2; d_gene: TRBD1; CDR3nt: TGTGCCAGCAGCCCCTCGAACAGGGGGCTTTATGGCTACACCTTC; CDR3aa: CASSPSNRGLYGYTF
abundance: once; v_gene: TRBV6-6; j_gene: TRBJ2-7; d_gene: TRBD1; CDR3nt: TGTGCCAGCAGTTACCTCGGGACAGAGTCCTACGAGCAGTACTTC; CDR3aa: CASSYLGTESYEQYF
abundance: .; v_gene: TRBV9; j_gene: TRBJ2-1; d_gene: .; CDR3nt: TGTGCCAGCAGCGTCCATGAGGGTGTGCGGTTCTTC; CDR3aa: CASSVHEGVRFF
abundance: .; v_gene: TRBV13; j_gene: TRBJ1-6; d_gene: TRBD1; CDR3nt: TGTGCCAGCATCCGACAGGGTCAAAATTCACCCCTCCACTTT; CDR3aa: CASIRQGQNSPLHF
abundance: .; v_gene: TRBV6-5; j_gene: TRBJ1-5; d_gene: .; CDR3nt: TGTGCCAGCCGTCGGGTTCGCAATCAGCCCCAGCATTTT; CDR3aa: CASRRVRNQPQHF
abundance: once; v_gene: TRBV19; j_gene: TRBJ2-3; d_gene: .; CDR3nt: TGTGCCAGTCAACCTTTTTTGGCAGGTTCCACAGATACGCAGTATTTT; CDR3aa: CASQPFLAGSTDTQYF
abundance: .; v_gene: TRBV28; j_gene: TRBJ2-2; d_gene: .; CDR3nt: TGTGCCAGCAGTTTAGGACGGGGGGCGCGGCTCCGGGCCGGGGAGCTGTTTTTT; CDR3aa: CASSLGRGARLRAGELFF
abundance: .; v_gene: TRBV3-1/TRBV3-2; j_gene: TRBJ1-4; d_gene: .; CDR3nt: TGTGCCAGCAGCCAAGCCTCTTTTGAAAAACTGTTTTTT; CDR3aa: CASSQASFEKLFF
abundance: .; v_gene: TRBV11-1; j_gene: TRBJ2-5; d_gene: TRBD2; CDR3nt: TGTGCCAGCAGCCACCGGACTAGCGCGAAAGAGACCCAGTACTTC; CDR3aa: CASSHRTSAKETQYF
abundance: .; v_gene: TRBV18; j_gene: TRBJ2-7; d_gene: .; CDR3nt: TGTGCCAGCTCACCAACTGGCGGGAAGGCCTACGAGCAGTACTTC; CDR3aa: CASSPTGGKAYEQYF
abundance: few; v_gene: TRBV2; j_gene: TRBJ1-5; d_gene: .; CDR3nt: TGTGCCAGCAGTGGGACACTGAATCAGCCCCAGCATTTT; CDR3aa: CASSGTLNQPQHF
abundance: .; v_gene: TRBV28; j_gene: TRBJ1-3; d_gene: .; CDR3nt: TGTGCCAGCAGGCCGGGATCGGGGGAATGGAACACCATATATTTT; CDR3aa: CASRPGSGEWNTIYF
abundance: .; v_gene: TRBV6-6; j_gene: TRBJ2-7; d_gene: .; CDR3nt: TGTGCCAGCATGGATCAGGGGCTAGGCTACGAGCAGTACTTC; CDR3aa: CASMDQGLGYEQYF
abundance: few; v_gene: TRBV7-2; j_gene: TRBJ2-7; d_gene: .; CDR3nt: TGTGCCAGCAGCTTAAATCGAGGTTACGAGCAGTACTTC; CDR3aa: CASSLNRGYEQYF
abundance: few; v_gene: TRBV4-2; j_gene: TRBJ1-5; d_gene: TRBD1; CDR3nt: TGTGCCAGCAGCCAAGGGACAGGGAAAGGTGTGCAGCCCCAGCATTTT; CDR3aa: CASSQGTGKGVQPQHF
abundance: .; v_gene: TRBV2; j_gene: TRBJ2-7; d_gene: TRBD1; CDR3nt: TGTGCCAGCAGACGGACAGGTAGCTCCTACGAGCAGTACTTC; CDR3aa: CASRRTGSSYEQYF
abundance: .; v_gene: TRBV10-3; j_gene: TRBJ1-1; d_gene: TRBD1; CDR3nt: TGTGCCACTGGACAGGACCACATGAACACTGAAGCTTTCTTT; CDR3aa: CATGQDHMNTEAFF
abundance: few; v_gene: TRBV9; j_gene: TRBJ2-2; d_gene: TRBD2; CDR3nt: TGTGCCAGCAGCGTAGCCGGGAGGGCGGCGGGCGGGGAGCTGTTTTTT; CDR3aa: CASSVAGRAAGGELFF
abundance: .; v_gene: TRBV4-2; j_gene: TRBJ2-5; d_gene: .; CDR3nt: TGTGCCAGCAGCCAAGGCGGGGAGTACCAAGAGACCCAGTACTTC; CDR3aa: CASSQGGEYQETQYF
abundance: .; v_gene: TRBV19; j_gene: TRBJ1-4; d_gene: TRBD1; CDR3nt: TGTGCCAGTAGTACCCTCCCGGGACAGGGGGTGGAAAAACTGTTTTTT; CDR3aa: CASSTLPGQGVEKLFF